This paragraph reports one T cell receptor (beta chain). The data were taken from a study of blood T cell repertoires in COVID-19. CDR1 is MDHEN and CDR2 is SYDVKM in the germline V gene. V lost 6 bases and J 3 bases, leaving 15 bases between the germline ends. There are 14 residues in the CDR3. Residents of 24 US areas, aged roughly 18 to 89 years, made up the participants. Each participant's cohort was designated according to participant-reported clinical history. Libraries were prepared by immunoSEQ multiplex PCR; TCRdb keeps only in-frame clonotypes and omits some of them. The sample lists approximately 250,000 clones, about 87% occurring once.

The sequenced sample consisted of PBMCs or T cells enriched from blood (not recorded which). V usage is TRBV28 and J usage is TRBJ2-7; TRBD2 is a possible D gene (6 bases). The TCR sequence derives from a middle-aged woman with acute COVID-19. CDR3 sequence reads: CASSTPGSRYEQYF. The CDR3 DNA follows: TGTGCCAGCAGCACCCCCGGGAGTCGCTACGAGCAGTACTTC.